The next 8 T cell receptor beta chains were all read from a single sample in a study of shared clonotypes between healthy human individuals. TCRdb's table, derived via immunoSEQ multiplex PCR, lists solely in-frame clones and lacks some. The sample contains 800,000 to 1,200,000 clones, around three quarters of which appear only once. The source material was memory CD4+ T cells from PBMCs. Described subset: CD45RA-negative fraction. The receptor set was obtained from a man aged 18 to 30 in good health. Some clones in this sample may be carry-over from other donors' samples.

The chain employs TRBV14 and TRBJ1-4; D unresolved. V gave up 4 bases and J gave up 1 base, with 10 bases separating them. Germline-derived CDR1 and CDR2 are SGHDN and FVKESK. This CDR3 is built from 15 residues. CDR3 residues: CASSRRLETNEKLFF. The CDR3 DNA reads TGTGCCAGCAGCCGCCGGCTGGAAACTAATGAAAAACTGTTTTTT.

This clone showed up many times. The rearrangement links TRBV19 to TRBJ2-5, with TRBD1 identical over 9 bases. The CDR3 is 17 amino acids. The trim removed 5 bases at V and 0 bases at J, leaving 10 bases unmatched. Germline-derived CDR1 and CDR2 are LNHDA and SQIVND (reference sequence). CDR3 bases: TGTGCCAGTAGTCCAAGCCGGACAGGGGACTACCAAGAGACCCAGTACTTC. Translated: CASSPSRTGDYQETQYF. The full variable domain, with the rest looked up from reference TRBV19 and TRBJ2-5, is DGGITQSPKYLFRKEGQNVTLSCEQNLNHDAMYWYRQDPGQGLRLIYYSQIVNDFQKGDIAEGYSVSREKKESFPLTVTSAQKNPTAFYLCASSPSRTGDYQETQYFGPGTRLLVL.

This CDR3 reads CASSSKGGISVAYEQYF. Here the CDR3 DNA reads TGTGCCAGCAGCTCCAAGGGGGGTATCTCGGTAGCCTACGAGCAGTACTTC. The chain combines TRBV7-2 with TRBJ2-7, with D perhaps being TRBD1 or TRBD2 (6 bases each). The germline gives CDR1 SGHTA, CDR2 FQGNSA. This CDR3 spans 17 amino acids. V was shortened by 4 bases and J by 2 bases, with 21 bases between the two germline ends.

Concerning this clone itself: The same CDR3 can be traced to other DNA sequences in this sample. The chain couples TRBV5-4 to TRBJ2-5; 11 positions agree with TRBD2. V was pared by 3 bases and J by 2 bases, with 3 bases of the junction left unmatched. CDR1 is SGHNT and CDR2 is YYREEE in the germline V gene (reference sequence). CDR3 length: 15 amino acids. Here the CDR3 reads CASSSGTSGQETQYF. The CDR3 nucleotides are TGTGCCAGCAGCTCAGGGACTAGCGGACAAGAGACCCAGTACTTC.

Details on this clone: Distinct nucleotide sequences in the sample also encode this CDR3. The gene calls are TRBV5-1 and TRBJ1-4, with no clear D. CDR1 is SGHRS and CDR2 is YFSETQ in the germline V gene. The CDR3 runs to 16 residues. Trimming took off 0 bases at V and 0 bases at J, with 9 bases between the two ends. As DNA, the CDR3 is TGCGCCAGCAGCTTGGGAGGAAGGGCAACTAATGAAAAACTGTTTTTT. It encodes CASSLGGRATNEKLFF.

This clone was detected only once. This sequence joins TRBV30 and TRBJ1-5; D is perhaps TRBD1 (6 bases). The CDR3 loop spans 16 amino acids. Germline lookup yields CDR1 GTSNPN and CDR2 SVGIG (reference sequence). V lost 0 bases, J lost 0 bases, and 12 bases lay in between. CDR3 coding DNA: TGTGCCTGGAGTGTTGCCAGGGGAAATAGCAATCAGCCCCAGCATTTT. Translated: CAWSVARGNSNQPQHF.

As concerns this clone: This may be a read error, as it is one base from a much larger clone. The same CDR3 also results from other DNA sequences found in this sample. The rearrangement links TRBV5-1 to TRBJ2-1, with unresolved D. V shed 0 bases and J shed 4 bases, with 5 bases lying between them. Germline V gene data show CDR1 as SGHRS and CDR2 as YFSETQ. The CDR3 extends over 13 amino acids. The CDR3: CASSLGGYNEQFF. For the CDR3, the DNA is TGCGCCAGCAGCTTGGGCGGTTACAATGAGCAGTTCTTC.

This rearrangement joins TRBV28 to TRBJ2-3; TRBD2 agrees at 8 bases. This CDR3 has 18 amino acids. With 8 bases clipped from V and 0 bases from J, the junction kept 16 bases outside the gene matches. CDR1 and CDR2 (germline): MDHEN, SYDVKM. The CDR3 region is CASSLGVAASGSTDTQYF. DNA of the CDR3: TGTGCCAGCTCCCTGGGTGTTGCGGCTAGCGGGAGCACAGATACGCAGTATTTT.